This T cell receptor (beta chain) was identified in a study of human T cells and chemical hapten exposure. Study-wide points: No shift was seen in TCRs above 1 in 1000 frequency with DPC sensitization.

The germline CDR1 and CDR2 sequences are SSHAT and FNYEAQ (reference sequence). This CDR3 is built from 14 residues. This sample's time point: pre-sensitization, week 0. Treatment: therapeutic diphenylcyclopropenone sensitization with weekly scalp DPC. This clonotype appeared a few times. Its antigen is not known. An end of the junction does not agree with germline; a read error may underlie this. Each CDR3 protein gets one entry after TCRdb re-called the RACE reads with MiXCR. Of more than 80,000 distinct CDR3 sequences in the sample, about 10% were seen once. Sequenced here: whole blood, sampled in connection with sensitization to the hapten diphenylcyclopropenone (DPC). The chain is built from TRBV7-7 and TRBJ2-7, with D perhaps being TRBD1 or TRBD2 (6 bases each). The sequence was collected from a woman aged 55-69 years with alopecia areata. Some clones in this sample may be carry-over from other donors' samples. The CDR3 DNA follows: TGTGCTAGCAGCTTCGCGGGACATGGGGACGAGCAGTACTTC. It is translated as CASSFAGHGDEQYF.